These 18 T cell receptor beta chains originate from one sample sequenced in a study of PD-1 blockade in classical Hodgkin lymphoma. Here immunoSEQ multiplex PCR was the method, and the copy in TCRdb shows in-frame clones only, minus some. The sample shows 10,000 or so clones, around four fifths of them seen only once. As to time point: cycle 4 day 1 (C4D1), after more than five weeks of nivolumab. Relapse was seen in all patients after autologous stem cell transplantation, and brentuximab vedotin exposure was variable. CD4+ T cells were purified from thawed PBMCs by negative selection. Source: CD4+ T cells from blood, taken before the fourth cycle of nivolumab. These receptors came from a human donor with classical Hodgkin lymphoma.

V usage is TRBV7-9 and J usage is TRBJ2-5; no clear D gene. Trimming pared 0 bases from V and 5 bases from J, leaving 1 base between. The CDR3 sequence is 11 residues long. Germline-derived CDR1 and CDR2 are SEHNR and FQNEAQ (reference sequence). The CDR3 protein is CASSLAETQYF. DNA for the CDR3: TGTGCCAGCAGCTTAGCTGAGACCCAGTACTTC.

The V and J genes are TRBV9 and TRBJ2-2; 10 nucleotides align to TRBD2. There are 19 residues in the CDR3. Germline V CDR1 and CDR2: SGDLS, YYNGEE. The V gene end was trimmed by 3 bases and the J gene end by 6 bases; junction bases not matched to a gene: 17. In DNA, the CDR3 is TGTGCCAGCAGCGCTTACTGGGGGGCTAGCGGGAGATGGTCCGGGGAGCTGTTTTTT. Protein sequence: CASSAYWGASGRWSGELFF.

This clone was detected only a few times. This chain connects TRBV27 to TRBJ2-1; D is perhaps TRBD2 (5 bases). This CDR3 has 14 residues. The V end was cut by 5 bases, the J end by 2 bases, with 10 bases between. Per germline, CDR1 MNHEY and CDR2 SMNVEV (reference sequence). The CDR3 reads CASSRLGAYNEQFF. The CDR3 DNA reads TGTGCCAGCAGTAGACTGGGAGCCTACAATGAGCAGTTCTTC.

The chain employs TRBV5-6 and TRBJ1-3; no reliable D call. The CDR3 length is 16 residues. The germline CDR1 and CDR2 sequences are SGHDT and YYEEEE. V was clipped by 4 bases and J by 5 bases, with 19 bases between them. In DNA form, the CDR3 reads TGTGCCAGCAGCCTGGGAGAGAACCTGCGACGAAACACCATATATTTT. Translation: CASSLGENLRRNTIYF.

The chain employs TRBV5-1 and TRBJ2-6; 7 nucleotides match TRBD1. J was trimmed by 0 bases and V by 2 bases; bases with no gene match: 8. The CDR3 is made up of 18 amino acids. Germline V CDR1 and CDR2: SGHRS, YFSETQ. The CDR3, as DNA: TGCGCCAGCAGCTTCAGTCCCGGGACAGCCTCTGGGGCCAACGTCCTGACTTTC. Amino acid sequence: CASSFSPGTASGANVLTF.

This clone was counted a single time. The chain combines TRBV7-3 with TRBJ2-2; possible D gene TRBD1, 6 bases. This CDR3 comprises 14 residues. The germline gives CDR1 SGHTA, CDR2 FQGTGA. V was shortened by 0 bases and J by 7 bases, with 9 bases between the two germline ends. The CDR3 nucleotides read TGTGCCAGCAGCTTAACGAGGGGGATCGGGGAGCTGTTTTTT. It specifies CASSLTRGIGELFF.

The table lists this clone with a few counts. The rearrangement joins TRBV6-5 to TRBJ2-7; TRBD1 is a possible D gene (5 bases). Trimming shortened V by 6 bases and J by 12 bases, and 18 bases separated the two germline ends. Germline V lookup: CDR1 MNHEY, CDR2 SVGAGI. This CDR3 contains 12 residues. CDR3: CASSPLTGRRYF. CDR3 bases: TGTGCCAGCAGCCCCCTTACAGGTCGGCGGTACTTC.

The chain is built from TRBV16 and TRBJ1-6; D call uncertain. V lost 4 bases and J lost 5, with 9 bases in between. Germline lookup yields CDR1 KGHSY and CDR2 FQNENV. The CDR3 is 14 amino acids. CDR3 in amino acids: CASSPMADNSPLHF. CDR3 in DNA: TGTGCCAGCAGCCCCATGGCGGATAATTCACCCCTCCACTTT.

This clone turned up a few times. This chain connects TRBV27 to TRBJ2-2; D unresolved. This CDR3 is 15 amino acids long. V gave up 4 bases and J gave up 4 bases, with 13 bases separating them. Germline loops: CDR1 MNHEY, CDR2 SMNVEV (reference sequence). In nucleotides, the CDR3 is TGTGCCAGCAGTTCGAGCCTAGGTGGCACCGGGGAGCTGTTTTTT. Translation: CASSSSLGGTGELFF.

The rearrangement uses TRBV10-3 and TRBJ2-1; D is ambiguous. In germline, CDR1 is ENHRY, CDR2 SYGVKD. Between the trimmed V and J ends, which lost 0 bases and 6 bases, there was a span of 6 bases. The length of the CDR3 is 13 residues. Here the CDR3 DNA reads TGTGCCATCAGTGAGTCGAGTCGCAATGAGCAGTTCTTC. Its protein is CAISESSRNEQFF.

CDR3 loop: CASSFYGTQIPEAFF. CDR3 bases: TGTGCCAGCAGCTTCTACGGGACGCAAATCCCTGAAGCTTTCTTT. This sequence joins TRBV7-9 and TRBJ1-1; possible D gene TRBD1, 5 bases. Germline V gives CDR1 SEHNR, CDR2 FQNEAQ (reference sequence). CDR3 length: 15 amino acids. Trimming took 3 bases from V and 6 from J, leaving 17 bases between them.

The V gene is TRBV7-9, the J gene TRBJ2-1; TRBD1 is a possible D gene (6 bases). Trimming cost V 1 base and J 7 bases, with 23 bases left between them. Germline loops: CDR1 SEHNR, CDR2 FQNEAQ (reference sequence). This CDR3 is built from 18 residues. Here the CDR3 DNA reads TGTGCCAGCAGCTTAGGCGAGGGGATCTATGGGACATTAAATGAGCAGTTCTTC. It specifies CASSLGEGIYGTLNEQFF.

V usage is TRBV6-6 and J usage is TRBJ2-1, with 15 nucleotides matching TRBD2. The CDR3 is made up of 15 amino acids. Looked up from germline, CDR1 is MNHNY and CDR2 is SVGAGI (reference sequence). J gave up 9 bases and V 6 bases, and 6 bases lay outside the gene matches. In DNA form, the CDR3 reads TGTGCCAGCAGACCCGGGACTAGCGGGAGGACTGAGCAGTTCTTC. This codes for CASRPGTSGRTEQFF.

J is TRBJ1-2 and V is TRBV6-4, with D possibly TRBD1 on 5 matching bases. Germline CDR1 reads MRHNA; CDR2 reads SNTAGT. V was trimmed by 2 bases and J by 7 bases, leaving 14 bases between them. The CDR3 is 14 amino acids. The CDR3 bases are TGTGCCAGCAGTGACCCAAATTCCAGGGTTGGCTACACCTTC. The encoded protein is CASSDPNSRVGYTF.

V and J are TRBV5-6 and TRBJ1-1; D call uncertain. V dropped 4 bases and J dropped 1 base, with 5 bases sitting between them. This CDR3 region has 12 residues. The V gene's germline CDR1 is SGHDT and CDR2 YYEEEE. The CDR3 is CASSHGNTEAFF. DNA of the CDR3: TGTGCCAGCAGCCACGGGAACACTGAAGCTTTCTTT.

This chain uses TRBV9 with TRBJ2-4; tentative D call: TRBD2 (6 bases). Trimming stripped 4 bases from V and 8 bases from J, with 16 bases between. Germline CDR1 is SGDLS and CDR2 is YYNGEE. The CDR3 has 14 residues. The CDR3 sequence is CASSPLGGPDIQYF. As DNA, the CDR3 is TGTGCCAGCAGCCCCCTCGGGGGTCCAGACATTCAGTACTTC.

The table lists this clone with a few counts. The rearrangement joins TRBV7-3 to TRBJ1-2; no clear D gene. V was shortened by 2 bases and J by 0 bases, with 4 bases between the two germline ends. CDR3 length equals 13 residues. Per the germline V gene, CDR1 is SGHTA and CDR2 is FQGTGA. CDR3 sequence (DNA): TGTGCCAGCAGCTTAGGCCCTAACTATGGCTACACCTTC. Translated, it gives CASSLGPNYGYTF.

The J gene is TRBJ2-2, the V gene TRBV7-8, with 8 bases aligning to TRBD1. The germline gives CDR1 SGHVS, CDR2 FQNEAQ. Losses at the gene ends were 5 bases for V and 1 base for J; bases not matched to a gene: 6. The CDR3 has 16 residues. The CDR3 DNA sequence: TGTGCCAGCAGCCCCCCGACAGGGGAGAACACCGGGGAGCTGTTTTTT. Amino acids: CASSPPTGENTGELFF.